Presented here are 32 T cell receptor beta chains from one specimen sequenced in a study of blood T cell repertoires in COVID-19. Assay: immunoSEQ multiplex PCR; the TCRdb copy retains only in-frame clones and omits some. The sample has roughly 270,000 clones, 82% seen once. The sample comprised PBMCs or T cells enriched from blood (not recorded which). The receptors stem from a man in his forties or fifties who had been exposed to COVID-19.

This clone came up many times. The J gene is TRBJ2-2, the V gene TRBV28; D might be TRBD1 (6 bases). V was pared by 7 bases and J by 4 bases, with 13 bases between. The length of the CDR3 is 14 residues. Germline V gene sequence: CDR1 MDHEN, CDR2 SYDVKM. The CDR3 is CASKGQGITGELFF. The CDR3 DNA reads as TGTGCCAGCAAAGGGCAGGGGATCACCGGGGAGCTGTTTTTT. The entire variable domain, with the rest obtained from reference TRBV28 and TRBJ2-2, is as follows: DVKVTQSSRYLVKRTGEKVFLECVQDMDHENMFWYRQDPGLGLRLIYFSYDVKMKEKGDIPEGYSVSREKKERFSLILESASTNQTSMYLCASKGQGITGELFFGEGSRLTVL.

The CDR3: CASRRGVQETQYF. CDR3 in DNA: TGTGCCAGCAGGCGGGGGGTACAAGAGACCCAGTACTTC. The chain uses TRBV27 and TRBJ2-5; 8 nucleotides line up with TRBD2. The trim removed 6 bases at V and 2 bases at J, leaving 2 bases unmatched. Looked up from germline, CDR1 is MNHEY and CDR2 is SMNVEV (reference sequence). The CDR3 loop spans 13 amino acids.

A single count supports this clone. The gene calls are TRBV24-1 and TRBJ1-5, with unresolved D. The CDR3 is made up of 14 amino acids. CDR1 and CDR2 from the germline V gene are KGHDR and SFDVKD. Trimming cost V 4 bases and J 1 base, with 7 bases left between them. CDR3 DNA: TGTGCCACCAGTGACCGTTTGAGCAATCAGCCCCAGCATTTT. Protein: CATSDRLSNQPQHF.

V usage is TRBV7-3 and J usage is TRBJ2-1, with D perhaps matching TRBD2 (6 bases). Germline V gene lookup returns CDR1 SGHTA and CDR2 FQGTGA. V was cut by 5 bases and J by 4 bases, with 12 bases left in between. The CDR3 loop spans 14 amino acids. The CDR3 region has the DNA TGTGCCAGCAGCCCCCTGGGGGGTTACAATGAGCAGTTCTTC. Translation: CASSPLGGYNEQFF.

V is TRBV11-2 and J is TRBJ2-7, with TRBD2 matching over 7 bases. CDR3 length equals 13 residues. CDR1 and CDR2 from the germline V gene are SGHAT and FQNNGV. V was clipped by 3 bases and J by 5 bases; unmatched bases: 4. The DNA for the CDR3 is TGTGCCAGCAGCTTCGCGGGGGTTGACGAGCAGTACTTC. It specifies CASSFAGVDEQYF.

This chain links TRBV10-1 with TRBJ2-2, with D perhaps matching TRBD1 (6 bases). The CDR3 is made up of 14 amino acids. The germline CDR1 and CDR2 sequences are WNHNN and SYGVQD (reference sequence). V was trimmed by 10 bases and J by 5 bases, leaving 17 bases between them. The CDR3 nucleotides read TGCGCCACCACTTGGGGGCCGGGAACCGGGGAGCTGTTTTTT. It encodes CATTWGPGTGELFF.

This clone is a singleton in its sample. The chain links TRBV30 to TRBJ1-6; D is ambiguous. V was clipped by 8 bases and J by 7 bases, with 15 bases between them. Germline CDR1 GTSNPN, CDR2 SVGIG (reference sequence). CDR3 length: 13 amino acids. CDR3 in DNA: TGTGCCCGCACCCTAGGATGGAATTCACCCCTCCACTTT. This encodes CARTLGWNSPLHF.

In its sample, this clone was seen a few times. The rearrangement links TRBV18 to TRBJ1-6, with D maybe TRBD1 (6 bases). The germline CDR1 and CDR2 sequences are KGHSH and LQKENI. V lost 2 bases and J lost 13, with 18 bases in between. The CDR3 is 15 residues long. For the CDR3, the DNA is TGTGCCAGCTCACCAACAGGGACCTCGGAGAGCCCCCTCCACTTT. It specifies CASSPTGTSESPLHF.

The chain is built from TRBV9 and TRBJ2-2, with no clear D. CDR3 length: 15 residues. With 0 bases removed from V and 0 bases from J, the gap between germline ends came to 6 bases. Per the germline V gene, CDR1 is SGDLS and CDR2 is YYNGEE. As DNA, the CDR3 is TGTGCCAGCAGCGTAGGGCAGACGAACACCGGGGAGCTGTTTTTT. Its protein is CASSVGQTNTGELFF.

V is TRBV15 and J is TRBJ1-6; 10 bases are shared with TRBD1. There are 15 residues in the CDR3. Per germline, CDR1 LNHNV and CDR2 YYDKDF (reference sequence). Losses at the gene ends were 4 bases for V and 5 bases for J; bases not matched to a gene: 2. The CDR3 nucleotides read TGTGCCACCAGCACCGGACAGGGGGATAATTCACCCCTCCACTTT. This encodes CATSTGQGDNSPLHF.

This chain connects TRBV7-3 to TRBJ2-3; D remains ambiguous. The V end was cut by 5 bases, the J end by 5 bases, with 11 bases between. The CDR3 totals 13 residues. CDR1 and CDR2 from the germline V gene are SGHTA and FQGTGA. This CDR3 reads CASSVSRGDTQYF. DNA for the CDR3: TGTGCCAGCAGCGTCTCTAGAGGAGATACGCAGTATTTT.

The chain links TRBV15 to TRBJ1-6, with TRBD1 matching over 7 bases. Looked up from germline, CDR1 is LNHNV and CDR2 is YYDKDF (reference sequence). CDR3 length equals 13 residues. After removal of 6 bases from V and 6 bases from J, the junction contained 2 bases not matched to a gene. The CDR3 nucleotides read TGTGCCACCAGTCGGGACAGTAATTCACCCCTCCACTTT. The encoded protein is CATSRDSNSPLHF.

The chain uses TRBV30 and TRBJ1-5; D may be TRBD1 (6 bases). CDR3 size: 16 residues. The V end lost 0 bases, the J end lost 1 base, and 13 bases lay between the germline ends. The germline V gene has CDR1 GTSNPN and CDR2 SVGIG (reference sequence). The CDR3 DNA is TGTGCCTGGAGTGTCGGTTGGACAGACAGCAATCAGCCCCAGCATTTT. Its translation is CAWSVGWTDSNQPQHF.

The V gene is TRBV29-1, the J gene TRBJ2-7; the D is unclear. V was pared by 6 bases and J by 6 bases, with 9 bases between. The germline V gene has CDR1 SQVTM and CDR2 ANQGSEA. CDR3 length equals 10 residues. CDR3: CSVMLAEQYF. The CDR3 coding sequence is TGCAGCGTCATGTTGGCCGAGCAGTACTTC.

The V and J genes are TRBV12-5 and TRBJ2-7; D may be TRBD2 (5 bases). The length of the CDR3 is 13 residues. V gave up 1 base and J gave up 6 bases, with 10 bases separating them. Germline CDR1 LGHNT, CDR2 FRNRAP. CDR3 sequence reads: CASGLGRAGEQYF. The CDR3 nucleotides read TGTGCTAGTGGTTTGGGAAGGGCGGGCGAGCAGTACTTC.

V is TRBV27 and J is TRBJ2-1; tentatively, D is TRBD2 (5 bases). Per germline, CDR1 MNHEY and CDR2 SMNVEV (reference sequence). Trimming took off 7 bases at V and 7 bases at J, with 14 bases between the two ends. The CDR3 runs 13 residues. This chain's CDR3 is CASTMYGGNEQFF. CDR3 coding DNA: TGTGCCAGCACCATGTACGGAGGTAATGAGCAGTTCTTC.

The chain combines TRBV3-1 (or the pseudogene TRBV3-2) with TRBJ2-6; TRBD2 agrees at 9 bases. The CDR3 is made up of 19 amino acids. V trimming: 4 bases; J trimming: 0 bases; junction bases outside the gene matches: 10. Germline CDR1 is LGHDT and CDR2 is YNNKEL (reference sequence). CDR3 protein: CASSPSTGTSPSGANVLTF. In DNA form, the CDR3 reads TGTGCCAGCAGCCCTTCTACCGGGACTAGCCCCTCTGGGGCCAACGTCCTGACTTTC.

CDR3 DNA: TGTGCCAGCAGTGAACAGGGAAAATCCTCCTACGAGCAGTACTTC. Translated: CASSEQGKSSYEQYF. V usage is TRBV25-1 and J usage is TRBJ2-7, with D maybe TRBD1 (5 bases). V was clipped by 2 bases and J by 0 bases, with 11 bases between them. The CDR3 is made up of 15 amino acids. The germline V gene encodes CDR1 MGHDK and CDR2 SYGVNS.

The chain couples TRBV19 to TRBJ2-1; TRBD2 matches 14 bases. This CDR3 is built from 17 residues. Germline loops: CDR1 LNHDA, CDR2 SQIVND (reference sequence). With V trimmed by 1 base and J by 3 bases, 2 bases remained unmatched. In DNA, the CDR3 is TGTGCCAGTAGTATAGGGGGACTAGCGGGAGACTACAATGAGCAGTTCTTC. Its protein is CASSIGGLAGDYNEQFF.

V usage is TRBV11-2 and J usage is TRBJ1-1; D is unclear. V shed 3 bases and J shed 4 bases, with 6 bases lying between them. The CDR3 runs to 12 residues. CDR1 SGHAT and CDR2 FQNNGV come from the germline V gene. The chain's CDR3 is CASSFFSTEAFF. The CDR3 coding sequence is TGTGCCAGCAGCTTTTTTAGCACTGAAGCTTTCTTT.

This clone was recorded once. The J gene is TRBJ1-4, the V gene TRBV9, with TRBD1 as a possible D gene (5 bases). CDR1 is SGDLS and CDR2 is YYNGEE in the germline V gene. The CDR3 loop spans 15 amino acids. Trimming pared 3 bases from V and 5 bases from J, leaving 14 bases between. CDR3 in amino acids: CASSAAGLSNEKLFF. The CDR3 bases are TGTGCCAGCAGCGCCGCAGGGCTCTCCAATGAAAAACTGTTTTTT.

This chain links TRBV19 with TRBJ1-3; 8 nucleotides align to TRBD1. Germline V gives CDR1 LNHDA, CDR2 SQIVND (reference sequence). After removal of 6 bases from V and 2 bases from J, the junction contained 6 bases not matched to a gene. This CDR3 has 15 amino acids. The CDR3 DNA sequence: TGTGCCAGTAGACCGGACAGGGCCCCTGGAAACACCATATATTTT. Translation: CASRPDRAPGNTIYF.

In this sample, this clone turned up a few times. The gene calls are TRBV5-1 and TRBJ2-2; TRBD1 might be the D (5 bases). This CDR3 contains 16 residues. Germline V lookup: CDR1 SGHRS, CDR2 YFSETQ. Trimming removed 4 bases at V and 4 bases at J, with 17 bases between. CDR3 coding DNA: TGCGCCAGCAGCCCAGGGTTAATCCCGGGCACCGGGGAGCTGTTTTTT. Protein product: CASSPGLIPGTGELFF.

The chain couples TRBV29-1 to TRBJ1-2, with D tentatively TRBD1 (6 bases). This CDR3 is built from 12 residues. V lost 7 bases to trimming and J lost 8 bases, with 17 bases between them. Germline V gives CDR1 SQVTM, CDR2 ANQGSEA. The CDR3 DNA reads as TGCAGCGCAATACAGGACAGTTTGGGCTACACCTTC. This sequence encodes CSAIQDSLGYTF.

V usage is TRBV6-5 and J usage is TRBJ1-5; D unresolved. Trimming removed 5 bases at V and 5 bases at J, with 10 bases between. Germline CDR1 and CDR2: MNHEY and SVGAGI. The CDR3 consists of 13 residues. CDR3 DNA: TGTGCCAGCAGTCGGGAGGGTGATCAGCCCCAGCATTTT. Amino acid sequence: CASSREGDQPQHF.

The rearrangement uses TRBV7-3 and TRBJ2-1; TRBD2 is a possible D gene (6 bases). The length of the CDR3 is 13 residues. Germline CDR1 reads SGHTA; CDR2 reads FQGTGA. V lost 2 bases, J lost 8 bases, and 10 bases lay in between. CDR3 bases: TGTGCCAGCAGCTTATTAGCGGCCCATGAGCAGTTCTTC. Protein sequence: CASSLLAAHEQFF.

This chain uses TRBV5-6 with TRBJ1-6, with a tentative D call TRBD1 (5 bases). The CDR3 loop spans 12 amino acids. V was pared by 3 bases and J by 7 bases, with 5 bases between. The germline V gene encodes CDR1 SGHDT and CDR2 YYEEEE. CDR3 nucleotide sequence: TGTGCCAGCAGCTGGGGCAATTCACCCCTCCACTTT. Its translation is CASSWGNSPLHF.

The chain recombines TRBV5-4 with TRBJ2-5, with TRBD1 identical over 8 bases. CDR1 is SGHNT and CDR2 is YYREEE in the germline V gene (reference sequence). This CDR3 is built from 14 residues. The V segment lost 5 bases and the J segment 5 bases; nucleotides outside the gene matches: 8. The CDR3 protein is CASSPQGAGETQYF. The CDR3 bases are TGTGCCAGCAGTCCCCAGGGGGCTGGGGAGACCCAGTACTTC. Full variable domain (remainder filled in from reference TRBV5-4 and TRBJ2-5): ETGVTQSPTHLIKTRGQQVTLRCSSQSGHNTVSWYQQALGQGPQFIFQYYREEENGRGNFPPRFSGLQFPNYSSELNVNALELDDSALYLCASSPQGAGETQYFGPGTRLLVL.

This sequence joins TRBV5-1 and TRBJ2-3, with 7 bases identical to TRBD2. The CDR3 is made up of 14 amino acids. V lost 4 bases, J lost 6 bases, and 8 bases stayed unmatched. Germline assignment: CDR1 SGHRS and CDR2 YFSETQ. The CDR3 sequence is CASSPGAGLDTQYF. CDR3 bases: TGCGCCAGCAGCCCAGGAGCGGGGTTGGATACGCAGTATTTT.

The chain recombines TRBV7-8 with TRBJ2-1; 8 bases align to TRBD2. This CDR3 contains 16 residues. V gave up 0 bases and J gave up 3 bases; unmatched junction bases: 4. Looked up from germline, CDR1 is SGHVS and CDR2 is FQNEAQ. The CDR3 sequence: CASSLALGLDYNEQFF. CDR3 nucleotide sequence: TGTGCCAGCAGCTTAGCGCTGGGACTAGACTACAATGAGCAGTTCTTC.

The chain is built from TRBV7-2 and TRBJ1-6, with D hard to call. The CDR3 is 15 residues long. In germline, CDR1 is SGHTA, CDR2 FQGNSA. V was cut by 3 bases and J by 7 bases, with 13 bases left in between. This CDR3 reads CASSFALTRNSPLHF. The CDR3 nucleotides read TGTGCCAGCAGCTTCGCCCTGACACGGAATTCACCCCTCCACTTT.

In regard to this clone: The same CDR3 arises from other DNA sequences in this sample as well. The V and J genes are TRBV5-1 and TRBJ1-6; the match to TRBD1 covers 8 bases. The germline V gene encodes CDR1 SGHRS and CDR2 YFSETQ. CDR3 length equals 14 residues. V gave up 0 bases and J gave up 10 bases; unmatched junction bases: 3. CDR3 sequence: CASSLGQGSSPLHF. The CDR3, as DNA: TGCGCCAGCAGCTTGGGACAGGGGAGCTCACCCCTCCACTTT.